This T cell receptor (beta chain) appears in the sequencing data of a study of T-cell memory formation after mild COVID-19. TCRdb processed the 5' RACE reads anew with MiXCR; each CDR3 protein has one entry. The data hold 200,000 to 300,000 distinct CDR3 sequences, with roughly a sixth observed a single time. The CDR3 consists of 15 residues. CDR1 is SGHAT, CDR2 FQNNGV, per germline. Of note for this clonotype: Sequence at one end of the junction differs from germline and may be a read error.

V usage is TRBV11-2 and J usage is TRBJ2-7; D unclear. Sequenced material: PBMCs or a T cell subset sorted from them (not recorded which). The sequence derives from a man aged 18 to 35 who had mild COVID-19 (a few samples of this study predate the infection). Cell type and time point are not known. In DNA form, the CDR3 reads TGTGCCAGCAGCTTAATACAGAGAGGACCCTATGAGCAGTACTTC. Its translation: CASSLIQRGPYEQYF.